This T cell receptor (beta chain) was retrieved from a study of shared clonotypes between healthy human individuals (dated by TCRdb to the early 2020s). For the study in its entirety: The cohort comprised a couple of women and a few men aged 18 to 49 years. For each donor, CD4 naive and CD4 memory were each run on three plates, CD8 naive on two plates, and CD8 memory on one plate. To estimate repertoire size and how much clonotypes are shared between individuals, the study performed deep sequencing of blood TCR repertoires from roughly five healthy adults. Different laboratories and diverse techniques were used to prepare libraries and sequence TCR repertoires, to increase sequencing depth and limit assay-specific biases. Between about 0.85 and 10 billion PBMCs per donor were obtained by leukapheresis.

On the study overall, not on this receptor specifically: The small number of donors limited the genetic and exposure-history diversity represented. Around 5.4% of naive CD4, roughly 3.6% of naive CD8, approximately 2% of memory CD4, and around 0.4% of memory CD8 clonotypes were shared across a handful of donors. Sampling was restricted to blood, and TCR repertoires in tissues likely differ from the TCR repertoires found in blood. Pairwise subsampling indicated that sequencing depth was expected to affect the degree of clonotype sharing among donors. Naive subsets generally had larger estimated clonotype richness than memory subsets. Clonotypes shared by all four sorted-subset donors showed higher generation probabilities than non-shared clonotypes. Rarefaction of sorted-subset datasets indicated incomplete sequencing despite the large sequencing depth.

TCR CDR3 regions were amplified from genomic DNA by multiplex PCR using the deep immunoSEQ assay. Extracted genomic DNA from each cell subset was spread evenly across all wells of several immunoSEQ 96-well plates, with each plate serving as a replicate. For sorted subsets, each replicate PCR was loaded with about 0.2 ug genomic DNA, equivalent to 25,000 to 35,000 T cell genomes. Purified libraries were measured with a Qubit 3.0 fluorometer, size-checked on a Bioanalyzer 2100, and measured again with the KAPA Library Quantification kit. A separate single-read 150-cycle Illumina NextSeq 550 flow cell was used to sequence each immunoSEQ 96-well plate. From the authors' description of their analysis: Because the immunoSEQ output held only junctional sequences and lacked quality scores, the filtering could not match the filtering applied to full-length reads. To assign V/J genes and CDR3, sequences were annotated using PyIR, a Python wrapper for IgBLAST v1.9, with IMGT germline references. Any read was removed if the V/J assignment was weak (E-value above 1e-6), the CDR3 was missing, or the read contained stop codons, out-of-frame junctions, or ambiguous translated residues. V3J clonotypes were defined by identical inferred V gene, J gene, and CDR3 amino acid sequence. The percentage overlap between two repertoires was calculated by dividing the number of shared unique clonotypes by the size of the smaller repertoire. Richness of each repertoire was evaluated using RTK rarefaction, the Chao1 estimator, and Recon v2.1 estimates of unobserved clonotypes. OLGA was used to compute generation probabilities for all TCRbeta clonotypes that the gDNA method yielded from four donors. In its TCRdb copy, this immuneACCESS table keeps in-frame sequences only and misses some clones. Where compared with another copy, unresolved V genes explain less than half of these, and the others have no known cause. V and J calls and clone size come straight from that table; D and trimming were deduced from the DNA. This sample lists around 2,000,000 clones; approximately 94% were detected once. The top ten hold more than 1.5% of the sample.

This clone was seen only once. Its antigen is not yet known. Per-nucleotide qualities are absent, and no much larger clonotype sits a single base away. The germline V gene gives CDR1 as SQVTM and CDR2 as ANQGSEA. From the cysteine through the phenylalanine, the CDR3 covers 12 amino acids. The CDR3 DNA has 36 bases and is translated from base 1. V gives up 4 bases and J gives up 3 bases, and the segment between their germline ends measures 9 bases. CD8 naive samples were CD45RO-negative cells positively selected for CCR7, giving a CD45RA+CCR7+ population that excluded TemRA cells. Donors were healthy HIV-negative adults with no recently reported acute infections or vaccinations. Every donor was a Caucasian adult residing in Nashville, Tennessee, USA. Blood was obtained by leukapheresis, after which PBMCs were separated by Ficoll-Histopaque density gradient centrifugation and cryopreserved in liquid nitrogen vapor phase. Purity and quantity of every magnetically sorted T cell population were checked by analytical flow cytometry. Genomic DNA was isolated from each sorted fraction and quantified by UV absorbance on a Nanodrop 2000c.

Sequenced input: naive CD8+ T cells from PBMCs. The cell subset or site label on this specimen signifies: CD45RA+CCR7+. This clonotype was sampled from a young man in good health. Some clones in this sample may be carry-over from other donors' samples. The sequence is built from TRBV29-1 and TRBJ1-2; no D segment can be confidently identified. The nucleotides read TGCAGCGTTGGAGGGAGGGACTATGGCTACACCTTC. It is translated as CSVGGRDYGYTF.